This record covers a single TCR beta chain. No antigen is known for it. Just one base apart from a much larger clone, this may be a read error. Trimming shortened V by 5 bases and J by 1 base, and 17 bases separated the two germline ends. This CDR3 is built from 16 residues. CDR1 is SGHVS, CDR2 FNYEAQ, per germline. These data belong to a study of response to subunit inactivated influenza vaccine. General study results and limits: Few new T cells, the authors suggested, are recruited by each seasonal influenza vaccination.

TCRdb reprocessed the RT-PCR reads with MiXCR, giving one entry per CDR3 protein. The data show some 600,000 distinct CDR3 sequences, with less than 15% seen just once and approximately 7.6% held by the top ten. The source material was PBMCs from blood, sampled around 15 days before vaccination. This sequence was found in a man in his fifties who received an inactivated influenza vaccine. The V call is TRBV7-6, the J call TRBJ1-1; D is perhaps TRBD1 (6 bases). In nucleotides, the CDR3 is TGTGCCAGCAGCGCGGGGGGCCTTGACGGGAACACTGAAGCTTTCTTT. Translating it yields CASSAGGLDGNTEAFF.